Listed here is a single T cell receptor beta chain. Primers included in the PCR were 60 Vbeta and 13 Jbeta primers. Data came from immunoSEQ multiplex PCR; TCRdb stores just in-frame clones and leaves some out. The sample includes about 87,000 clones. This entry comes from a study of cytomegalovirus exposure and HLA in healthy donors. The CDR3 loop spans 13 amino acids. Trimming pared 9 bases from V and 4 bases from J, leaving 15 bases between. Germline-derived CDR1 and CDR2 are ENHRY and SYGVKD. The donors, nominally healthy at sampling, likely had unrecorded immune exposures. Sequencing was performed on PBMCs. V and J are TRBV10-3 and TRBJ1-1; tentatively, D is TRBD1 (5 bases). This sequence was found in a man in his forties or fifties in good health and CMV-seropositive. The CDR3 region has the DNA TGTGCCATTCGCTCTGCCGGGGGCACTGAAGCTTTCTTT. Encoded protein: CAIRSAGGTEAFF.